These 23 T cell receptor beta chains share one sample of origin, sequenced in a study of blood T cell repertoires in COVID-19. Some clones are missing from TCRdb's copy, which holds only in-frame ones; the method was immunoSEQ multiplex PCR. The table shows over 30,000 clones, with around 88% occurring only once. Sequencing was performed on peripheral blood. The source is a woman aged 70-85 years with active COVID-19.

The CDR3: CASSYRSRGTEAFF. The CDR3 DNA follows: TGTGCCAGCAGTTACAGAAGCAGGGGAACTGAAGCTTTCTTT. V usage is TRBV6-5 and J usage is TRBJ1-1, with D perhaps TRBD1 (6 bases). The CDR3 totals 14 residues. Per germline, CDR1 MNHEY and CDR2 SVGAGI. V was cut by 2 bases and J by 5 bases, with 12 bases left in between.

V is TRBV15 and J is TRBJ2-2; the D gene is possibly TRBD2 (7 bases). V was pared by 3 bases and J by 10 bases, with 15 bases between. The CDR3 covers 14 residues. Germline CDR1 is LNHNV and CDR2 is YYDKDF (reference sequence). The DNA of the CDR3 is TGTGCCACCAGCAGGGTGCGGGGGACATCGGAGCTGTTTTTT. Protein sequence: CATSRVRGTSELFF.

For this clone: This sample includes further DNA sequences coding for the same CDR3. The chain combines TRBV9 with TRBJ1-5, with a weak D call TRBD1 (5 bases). Germline loops: CDR1 SGDLS, CDR2 YYNGEE. The CDR3 extends over 13 amino acids. The germline V and J ends were trimmed by 2 bases and 3 bases, with 6 bases remaining between them. CDR3 nucleotides: TGTGCCAGCAGCGTGACAGACAATCAGCCCCAGCATTTT. It specifies CASSVTDNQPQHF.

V usage is TRBV7-6 and J usage is TRBJ2-1, with 8 bases aligning to TRBD1. The CDR3 is 15 residues long. Germline V gene data show CDR1 as SGHVS and CDR2 as FNYEAQ. Germline trimming cut 5 bases from V and 7 bases from J; bases unmatched to any gene: 10. CDR3 DNA: TGTGCCAGCAGCGCCCAGGGGGCGCCCCAAAATGAGCAGTTCTTC. Its translation is CASSAQGAPQNEQFF.

The chain carries TRBV6-5 and TRBJ1-2; 7 bases are shared with TRBD1. Germline V CDR1 and CDR2: MNHEY, SVGAGI. The V gene end was trimmed by 5 bases and the J gene end by 6 bases; junction bases not matched to a gene: 12. The CDR3 consists of 15 residues. CDR3 in amino acids: CASSREGATPHGYTF. The DNA for the CDR3 is TGTGCCAGCAGTCGAGAGGGGGCTACTCCTCATGGCTACACCTTC.

The chain links TRBV7-9 to TRBJ2-7; 7 bases line up with TRBD1. In germline, CDR1 is SEHNR, CDR2 FQNEAQ (reference sequence). CDR3 length: 15 residues. Trimming removed 4 bases from V and 5 bases from J; junction bases left unmatched: 11. CDR3 residues: CASSSTRQGVNEQYF. Here the CDR3 DNA reads TGTGCCAGCAGCTCAACCAGACAGGGTGTAAACGAGCAGTACTTC. The full variable domain, with the rest looked up from reference TRBV7-9 and TRBJ2-7, is DTGVSQNPRHKITKRGQNVTFRCDPISEHNRLYWYRQTLGQGPEFLTYFQNEAQLEKSRLLSDRFSAERPKGSFSTLEIQRTEQGDSAMYLCASSSTRQGVNEQYFGPGTRLTVT.

This clone has only a few counts. The chain is built from TRBV28 and TRBJ1-5; the D is unclear. CDR3 size: 12 residues. Trimming took off 3 bases at V and 3 bases at J, with 3 bases between the two ends. CDR1 and CDR2 (germline): MDHEN, SYDVKM. DNA for the CDR3: TGTGCCAGCAGTTTTCACAATCAGCCCCAGCATTTT. Translating it yields CASSFHNQPQHF.

The rearrangement uses TRBV5-1 and TRBJ1-2, with TRBD1 as a possible D gene (5 bases). Germline V gene data show CDR1 as SGHRS and CDR2 as YFSETQ. The length of the CDR3 is 15 residues. Between the trimmed V and J ends, which lost 4 bases and 8 bases, there was a span of 21 bases. CDR3 protein: CASSPQVVRGRGYTF. As DNA, the CDR3 is TGCGCCAGCAGCCCGCAAGTAGTTAGGGGTCGGGGCTACACCTTC.

The chain links TRBV27 to TRBJ2-7; 8 positions match TRBD2. The CDR3 runs to 15 residues. The V gene's germline CDR1 is MNHEY and CDR2 SMNVEV (reference sequence). After removal of 5 bases from V and 3 bases from J, the junction contained 9 bases not matched to a gene. The CDR3 region has the DNA TGTGCCAGCAGTCTCGGAGCGGGGGACTTCTACGAGCAGTACTTC. The encoded protein is CASSLGAGDFYEQYF.

In this sample, this clone turned up a few times. The rearrangement uses TRBV6-2 or TRBV6-3 and TRBJ2-7, with TRBD2 as a possible D gene (6 bases). The CDR3 runs 14 residues. Trimming cost V 4 bases and J 7 bases, with 17 bases left between them. Germline V gives CDR1 MNHEY, CDR2 SVGEGT. DNA of the CDR3: TGTGCCAGCAGTTCCTCCAGGGTGGCGGGAGAGCAGTACTTC. Residues: CASSSSRVAGEQYF.

The chain is built from TRBV29-1 and TRBJ1-6; D is possibly TRBD1 (6 bases). The CDR3 contains 14 residues. Germline CDR1 reads SQVTM; CDR2 reads ANQGSEA. Trimming shortened V by 5 bases and J by 7 bases, and 15 bases separated the two germline ends. This CDR3 is CSVRADSSNSPLHF. In nucleotides, the CDR3 is TGCAGCGTTCGGGCGGACAGCTCAAATTCACCCCTCCACTTT.

The V and J genes are TRBV29-1 and TRBJ2-1, with TRBD2 identical over 8 bases. The V segment lost 6 bases and the J segment 6 bases; nucleotides outside the gene matches: 7. From germline, CDR1 is SQVTM and CDR2 ANQGSEA. The CDR3 is 13 residues long. CDR3 in DNA: TGCAGCGTCACGGGGGGGGGCTTCAATGAGCAGTTCTTC. This sequence encodes CSVTGGGFNEQFF.

This clone was recorded once. The rearrangement joins TRBV28 to TRBJ2-7; the match to TRBD1 covers 9 bases. The CDR3 is made up of 15 amino acids. Germline V gene data show CDR1 as MDHEN and CDR2 as SYDVKM. Trimming removed 5 bases from V and 4 bases from J; junction bases left unmatched: 9. The CDR3 loop reads CASSETGTGLYEQYF. Written as DNA, the CDR3 is TGTGCCAGCAGTGAGACCGGGACAGGGCTATACGAGCAGTACTTC.

The V gene is TRBV25-1, the J gene TRBJ1-2, with D perhaps TRBD1 (5 bases). Trimming left V 1 base short and J 2 bases short, with 8 bases between. The CDR3 runs to 14 residues. Germline V lookup: CDR1 MGHDK, CDR2 SYGVNS. The CDR3, as DNA: TGTGCCAGCAGTGAATGGGGGGGGAACTATGGCTACACCTTC. Protein product: CASSEWGGNYGYTF.

The chain carries TRBV28 and TRBJ1-2; D is unclear. Germline lookup yields CDR1 MDHEN and CDR2 SYDVKM. The CDR3 sequence is 15 residues long. V was pared by 2 bases and J by 6 bases, with 16 bases between. The CDR3 loop reads CASSLVVWEGNGYTF. In nucleotides, the CDR3 is TGTGCCAGCAGTTTAGTCGTCTGGGAGGGAAATGGCTACACCTTC.

This chain uses TRBV7-9 with TRBJ2-7, with 8 bases fitting TRBD1. The J segment lost 4 bases and the V segment lost 5 bases, leaving 10 bases of the junction unmatched. The germline V gene encodes CDR1 SEHNR and CDR2 FQNEAQ (reference sequence). The CDR3 has 15 amino acids. The CDR3 sequence is CASSAPGTGYYEQYF. Written as DNA, the CDR3 is TGTGCCAGCAGCGCCCCCGGGACAGGTTATTACGAGCAGTACTTC.

CDR3 nucleotides: TGTGCCAGCAGCCAACAGGGGGTGACTGAAGCTTTCTTT. Translating it yields CASSQQGVTEAFF. V usage is TRBV3-1 (or the pseudogene TRBV3-2) and J usage is TRBJ1-1, with 7 bases that match TRBD1. After removal of 2 bases from V and 5 bases from J, the junction contained 2 bases not matched to a gene. From germline, CDR1 is LGHDT and CDR2 YNNKEL (reference sequence). The CDR3 is 13 residues long.

J is TRBJ2-1 and V is TRBV5-1; the match to TRBD2 covers 10 bases. The CDR3 is 15 amino acids. Germline CDR1 reads SGHRS; CDR2 reads YFSETQ. J gave up 8 bases and V 1 base, and 6 bases lay outside the gene matches. The CDR3 region is CASSLRSGGAYEQFF. CDR3 nucleotide sequence: TGCGCCAGCAGCTTGCGGAGCGGGGGGGCCTATGAGCAGTTCTTC.

The V call is TRBV6-6, the J call TRBJ2-7; TRBD1 aligns across 7 bases. CDR3 length: 13 residues. Looked up from germline, CDR1 is MNHNY and CDR2 is SVGAGI (reference sequence). The trim removed 6 bases at V and 0 bases at J, leaving 2 bases unmatched. CDR3 bases: TGTGCCAGCAGCAACAGGGGCTCCTACGAGCAGTACTTC. As protein: CASSNRGSYEQYF.

This chain links TRBV2 with TRBJ1-6, with D perhaps TRBD1 (5 bases). From germline, CDR1 is SNHLY and CDR2 FYNNEI. Trimming removed 5 bases at V and 8 bases at J, with 13 bases between. This CDR3 has 14 residues. The CDR3 sequence: CASSPQGSHSPLHF. Written as DNA, the CDR3 is TGTGCCAGCAGTCCTCAGGGCTCCCATTCACCCCTCCACTTT.

The CDR3 DNA reads TGTGCCAGCAGTTACTCGATGGGGGGGGACACCGGGGAGCTGTTTTTT. It specifies CASSYSMGGDTGELFF. This sequence joins TRBV6-2 or TRBV6-3 and TRBJ2-2; 7 nucleotides match TRBD2. CDR1 is MNHEY and CDR2 is SVGEGT in the germline V gene. The CDR3 sequence is 16 residues long. V gave up 0 bases and J gave up 3 bases; unmatched junction bases: 4.

This clone appeared a few times. This chain uses TRBV18 with TRBJ2-7; no reliable D call. V was clipped by 2 bases and J by 0 bases, with 8 bases between them. The CDR3 consists of 14 residues. CDR1 and CDR2 from the germline V gene are KGHSH and LQKENI. The CDR3 DNA follows: TGTGCCAGCTCACCAGGCTTCTCCTCCTACGAGCAGTACTTC. Protein: CASSPGFSSYEQYF. The full variable domain, completed using reference TRBV18 and TRBJ2-7, is NAGVMQNPRHLVRRRGQEARLRCSPMKGHSHVYWYRQLPEEGLKFMVYLQKENIIDESGMPKERFSAEFPKEGPSILRIQQVVRGDSAAYFCASSPGFSSYEQYFGPGTRLTVT.

The V call is TRBV28, the J call TRBJ1-4; possibly TRBD1 for D (6 bases). CDR3 size: 14 residues. The germline V gene has CDR1 MDHEN and CDR2 SYDVKM. V gave up 6 bases and J gave up 2 bases, with 10 bases separating them. The CDR3: CASSQGWTNEKLFF. In DNA, the CDR3 is TGTGCCAGCAGCCAGGGGTGGACTAATGAAAAACTGTTTTTT.